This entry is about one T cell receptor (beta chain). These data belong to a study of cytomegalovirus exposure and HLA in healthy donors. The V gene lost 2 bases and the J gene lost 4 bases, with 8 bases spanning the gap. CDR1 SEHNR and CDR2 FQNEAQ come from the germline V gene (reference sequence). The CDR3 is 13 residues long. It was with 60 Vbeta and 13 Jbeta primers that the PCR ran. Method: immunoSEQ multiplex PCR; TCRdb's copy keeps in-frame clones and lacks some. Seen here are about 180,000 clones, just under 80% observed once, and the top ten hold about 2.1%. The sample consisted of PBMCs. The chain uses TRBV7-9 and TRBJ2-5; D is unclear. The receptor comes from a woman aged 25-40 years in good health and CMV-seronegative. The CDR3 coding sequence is TGTGCCAGCAGCTTAAATGGCCGAGAGACCCAGTACTTC. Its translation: CASSLNGRETQYF.